These T cell receptor beta chains were read from a single sample in a study of blood T cell repertoires in COVID-19. TCRdb's copy holds only in-frame clones and misses some; the assay was immunoSEQ multiplex PCR. The sample holds 250,000 to 300,000 clones; about 80% are singletons and the top ten take 3% to 3.5%. Sequences were obtained from peripheral blood. These receptors were collected from a woman aged 80 or over with acute or convalescent COVID-19. Both conserved end residues are part of each CDR3. Fields, in order: D gene, V gene, clone size, J gene, CDR3 DNA, CDR3 protein. D genes are given only for firm matches. The size of a clone is reported for some rows only, either as once, few or many, or as a class for expanded clones.

.	TRBV5-1	once	TRBJ1-6	TGCGCCAGCAGCTTGGCCTCGGACAGCAGTTCACCCCTCCACTTT	CASSLASDSSSPLHF
.	TRBV4-1	once	TRBJ2-7	TGCGCCAGCAGCCAAGAAGAAGCGACAGCAAGCGAGCAGTACTTC	CASSQEEATASEQYF
TRBD1	TRBV7-6	few	TRBJ1-5	TGTGCCAGCAGCCGACCCACTCGGACAGGGGGGCCCCCCAATCAGCCCCAGCATTTT	CASSRPTRTGGPPNQPQHF
TRBD1	TRBV28	.	TRBJ2-5	TGTGCCAGCAGCACGGGACAGGGGTGGCAAGAGACCCAGTACTTC	CASSTGQGWQETQYF
.	TRBV18	.	TRBJ2-3	TGTGCCAGCTCACCGGGAGTCACTAGCACAGATACGCAGTATTTT	CASSPGVTSTDTQYF
TRBD1	TRBV3-1/TRBV3-2	.	TRBJ1-6	TGTGCCAGCAGCCAGTCGACAGGGGGGAATTCACCCCTCCACTTT	CASSQSTGGNSPLHF
.	TRBV14	.	TRBJ1-1	TGTGCCAGCAGCCACCTAAGTGCTGAAGCTTTCTTT	CASSHLSAEAFF
.	TRBV5-5	.	TRBJ2-2	TGTGCCAGCAGCTTGCGGCCGCTGCGGCAAACGAACACCGGGGAGCTGTTTTTT	CASSLRPLRQTNTGELFF
TRBD1	TRBV29-1	.	TRBJ1-2	TGCAGCGGTACCCGGGACAGCAACTATGGCTACACCTTC	CSGTRDSNYGYTF
TRBD1	TRBV6-5	.	TRBJ1-5	TGTGCCAGCAGCAGACAGGGGTCTCAGCCCCAGCATTTT	CASSRQGSQPQHF
.	TRBV20-1	.	TRBJ1-2	TGCAGTGCTAGAGATGACAGAGTGTACACCTTC	CSARDDRVYTF
TRBD1	TRBV6-1	.	TRBJ1-5	TGTGCCAGCCACAGGGGGAATGGCAATCAGCCCCAGCATTTT	CASHRGNGNQPQHF
.	TRBV5-6	few	TRBJ1-2	TGTGCCAGCAGCTTGGCAGGTCCTAACTATGGCTACACCTTC	CASSLAGPNYGYTF
.	TRBV5-6	few	TRBJ1-6	TGTGCCAGCAGCCTTCGTCGGTCACCCCTCCACTTT	CASSLRRSPLHF
.	TRBV29-1	.	TRBJ1-2	TGCAGCGTTCGGACAGAGAACTATGGCTACACCTTC	CSVRTENYGYTF
.	TRBV6-5	.	TRBJ1-1	TGTGCCAGCAGAGGTGGGGCCCCGGACACTGAAGCTTTCTTT	CASRGGAPDTEAFF
TRBD2	TRBV18	.	TRBJ2-3	TGTGCCAGCTCACCGGGGGGGGGCACAGATACGCAGTATTTT	CASSPGGGTDTQYF
.	TRBV20-1	.	TRBJ1-1	TGCAGTGCTAGCTCCGTCACTGAAGCTTTCTTT	CSASSVTEAFF
.	TRBV6-1	.	TRBJ1-1	TGTGCCAGCAGTGAAAAAGTCATCTCCCGGGCTTTCTTT	CASSEKVISRAFF
TRBD1	TRBV19	.	TRBJ1-5	TGTGCCAGTAGAACAGGGGAGACGCGCAATCAGCCCCAGCATTTT	CASRTGETRNQPQHF
TRBD1	TRBV5-1	.	TRBJ1-1	TGCGCCAGCAGCGTACAGGGGGGAACTGAAGCTTTCTTT	CASSVQGGTEAFF
TRBD1	TRBV29-1	.	TRBJ1-1	TGCAGCGTCTCCGGGACAGGGGATGCAGGGAACACTGAAGCTTTCTTT	CSVSGTGDAGNTEAFF
TRBD2	TRBV5-8	.	TRBJ2-6	TGTGCCAGCTCGCGGGGGGCGCATGGGGCCAACGTCCTGACTTTC	CASSRGAHGANVLTF
TRBD2	TRBV6-2/TRBV6-3	.	TRBJ2-7	TGTGCCAGCATCCCCAGGCCTAGCGGGAGAGGCGAGCAGTACTTC	CASIPRPSGRGEQYF
.	TRBV28	.	TRBJ1-1	TGTGCCAGCAGTTTCTCGGGGCCGACAGGGAACACTGAAGCTTTCTTT	CASSFSGPTGNTEAFF
TRBD1	TRBV4-3	.	TRBJ1-5	TGCGCCAGCAGCCAAGATTTTACAGGGGGGTACCAGCCCCAGCATTTT	CASSQDFTGGYQPQHF
.	TRBV19	.	TRBJ1-2	TGTGCCAGCAGGGATCAACAGGGATCCTATGGCTACACCTTC	CASRDQQGSYGYTF
TRBD1	TRBV2	.	TRBJ1-1	TGTGCCAGCAGTGCCCGGACAGGCGTCACTGAAGCTTTCTTT	CASSARTGVTEAFF
.	TRBV10-3	few	TRBJ2-5	TGTGCCATCGCCCGCGGACGGGATCAAGAGACCCAGTACTTC	CAIARGRDQETQYF
.	TRBV7-2	.	TRBJ1-1	TGTGCCAGCAGCTTTTTGGGCACTCTGAACACTGAAGCTTTCTTT	CASSFLGTLNTEAFF
TRBD1	TRBV5-4	.	TRBJ1-2	TGTGCCAGCAGCAAAGGGACAGCTAACTATGGCTACACCTTC	CASSKGTANYGYTF
TRBD1	TRBV5-4	few	TRBJ2-3	TGTGCCAGCAGGACACAGGGGTCTAGCACAGATACGCAGTATTTT	CASRTQGSSTDTQYF
.	TRBV11-3	.	TRBJ2-2	TGTGCCAGCAGCCCCTTAGGGGCGGTCACCGGGGAGCTGTTTTTT	CASSPLGAVTGELFF
TRBD2	TRBV29-1	.	TRBJ2-5	TGCAGCGTTCAAGGCCCTAGCGGTTCTGCGGAGACCCAGTACTTC	CSVQGPSGSAETQYF
.	TRBV12-5	once	TRBJ1-2	TGTGCTAGTGGATCCACAGAAGCTAACTATGGCTACACCTTC	CASGSTEANYGYTF
.	TRBV29-1	.	TRBJ1-3	TGCAGCGTAACGGTAGGGCAGGGGCGAGGAAACACCATATATTTT	CSVTVGQGRGNTIYF
.	TRBV3-1/TRBV3-2	.	TRBJ1-4	TGTGCCAGCAGCCAACCGGGAGGTAGTGAAAAACTATTTTTT	CASSQPGGSEKLFF
TRBD1	TRBV27	once	TRBJ1-2	TGTGCCAGCAGTTTAGCACAGGGGTCCTATGGCTACACCTTC	CASSLAQGSYGYTF
.	TRBV12-3/TRBV12-4	.	TRBJ2-7	TGTGCCAGCAGTTTAGTGGGGAGCCACGAGCAGTACTTC	CASSLVGSHEQYF
.	TRBV11-3	.	TRBJ2-7	TGTGCCAGCAGCTTAGATCATTCCGGCGAGCAGTACTTC	CASSLDHSGEQYF
TRBD2	TRBV27	.	TRBJ2-1	TGTGCCAGCAGTTTATCGGGGAGACTAGCGGGATCGGGAGAGCAGTTCTTC	CASSLSGRLAGSGEQFF
.	TRBV6-1	.	TRBJ2-5	TGTGCCAGCAGTTCGTCGGAGACCCAGTACTTC	CASSSSETQYF
TRBD1	TRBV19	.	TRBJ1-5	TGTGCCAGTAGCCGGCAAAGGCCGTTTTCGGACAGGGCTTATAATCAGCCCCAGCATTTT	CASSRQRPFSDRAYNQPQHF
TRBD2	TRBV7-2	.	TRBJ2-1	TGTGCCAGCAGCGGGACTAGCGTTTACAATGAGCAGTTCTTC	CASSGTSVYNEQFF
TRBD1	TRBV4-1	once	TRBJ1-3	TGCGCCAGCAGCCAACCCCTGGGGACAGGGGCTGGAAACACCATATATTTT	CASSQPLGTGAGNTIYF
.	TRBV10-2	.	TRBJ1-2	TGCGCCAGCAGTGTAACAGGCTCTTCCTATGGCTACACCTTC	CASSVTGSSYGYTF
TRBD1	TRBV6-5	few	TRBJ1-4	TGTGCCAGCGGGACAGTTAATGAAAAACTGTTTTTT	CASGTVNEKLFF
TRBD2	TRBV25-1	.	TRBJ2-1	TGTGCCAGCAGTAGGGGTTTTTTGGCGGGGGGAGGGAATGAGCAGTTCTTC	CASSRGFLAGGGNEQFF
.	TRBV21-1	.	TRBJ2-2	TGTGCCAGCATCCCAGGGGGCGAATACACCGGGGAGCTGTTTTTT	CASIPGGEYTGELFF
.	TRBV27	.	TRBJ1-3	TGTGCCAGCAGTCTCCAGGGTTCCTCCTCTGGAAACACCATATATTTT	CASSLQGSSSGNTIYF
TRBD1	TRBV7-2	.	TRBJ1-2	TGTGCCAGCAGCTCAGACTTGGGGCAGGGGGCTCTAGGCTACACCTTC	CASSSDLGQGALGYTF
.	TRBV4-2	.	TRBJ1-2	TGTGCCAGCAGCCCAGAGGGACTGTATGGCTACACCTTC	CASSPEGLYGYTF
.	TRBV30	many	TRBJ1-6	TGTGCCTGGAGTGGAACAGGTCGAAAGCTCCACTTT	CAWSGTGRKLHF
.	TRBV6-5	.	TRBJ1-1	TGTGCCAGCAGTCCTCGCCGGGGTGAAGCTTTCTTT	CASSPRRGEAFF
.	TRBV7-2	.	TRBJ2-7	TGTGCCAGCAGCTTAGGTGGGGGCTATTTCGAGCAGTACTTC	CASSLGGGYFEQYF